Listed here are 8 T cell receptor beta chains from one sample, sequenced in a study of blood T cell repertoires in COVID-19. Repertoires were generated with immunoSEQ multiplex PCR, while TCRdb's copy carries only in-frame clones and drops some. The table records tens of thousands of clones, 70% to 90% of them present only once. The sample comprised peripheral blood. These receptors were collected from a man aged 65 to 79 with acute or convalescent COVID-19.

The V gene is TRBV9, the J gene TRBJ2-5, with 7 bases aligning to TRBD1. The CDR3 sequence is 12 residues long. Unmatched junction bases numbered 6, after V lost 4 bases and J lost 9 bases. Germline V gene sequence: CDR1 SGDLS, CDR2 YYNGEE. For the CDR3, the DNA is TGTGCCAGCAGCACTAAGACAGGGTCCCAGTACTTC. Its translation: CASSTKTGSQYF.

The genes are TRBV14 and TRBJ2-7; weak D call: TRBD2 (6 bases). Germline V gene data show CDR1 as SGHDN and CDR2 as FVKESK. This CDR3 has 14 residues. Trimming left V 0 bases short and J 5 bases short, with 11 bases between. As DNA, the CDR3 is TGTGCCAGCAGCCAAGATTGGAGGGAAGACGAGCAGTACTTC. It yields the protein CASSQDWREDEQYF.

The V and J genes are TRBV3-1 (or the pseudogene TRBV3-2) and TRBJ2-4, with TRBD2 matching over 7 bases. In germline, CDR1 is LGHDT, CDR2 YNNKEL (reference sequence). Trimming took 3 bases from V and 0 from J; bases not matched to a gene: 11. The CDR3 consists of 18 residues. In DNA, the CDR3 is TGTGCCAGCAGCCACGCACCCGGGGGGATTCTAGCCAAAAACATTCAGTACTTC. Protein sequence: CASSHAPGGILAKNIQYF.

V gene TRBV2 combines with J gene TRBJ1-6; 8 positions agree with TRBD1. Germline CDR1 and CDR2: SNHLY and FYNNEI. Unmatched junction bases numbered 4, after V lost 6 bases and J lost 3 bases. There are 15 residues in the CDR3. The DNA for the CDR3 is TGTGCCAGCAGCCGAGGACAGGGCTATAATTCACCCCTCCACTTT. It yields the protein CASSRGQGYNSPLHF.

The J gene is TRBJ1-4, the V gene TRBV4-2; D gene ambiguous. V was pared by 0 bases and J by 5 bases, with 13 bases between. Germline CDR1 LGHNA, CDR2 YNFKEQ. CDR3 size: 16 residues. The chain's CDR3 is CASSQERDKPNEKLFF. The CDR3 DNA is TGTGCCAGCAGCCAAGAAAGAGACAAGCCCAATGAAAAACTGTTTTTT.

The chain employs TRBV2 and TRBJ2-7; 7 bases line up with TRBD1. The germline V gene has CDR1 SNHLY and CDR2 FYNNEI. Trimming at V came to 6 bases and at J to 2 bases, leaving 13 bases not matched to a gene. The CDR3 contains 16 residues. The CDR3 DNA reads as TGTGCCAGCAGCGGGGACAGAACCCGACCTGCCTACGAGCAGTACTTC. This gives the protein CASSGDRTRPAYEQYF.

V usage is TRBV2 and J usage is TRBJ1-6; no reliable D call. The ends were cut back, 7 bases at V and 8 bases at J, with 9 bases in the middle. The germline V gene has CDR1 SNHLY and CDR2 FYNNEI. The CDR3 has 12 residues. The CDR3 loop is CASKNEYSPLHF. In DNA, the CDR3 is TGTGCCAGCAAGAACGAGTATTCACCCCTCCACTTT.

The chain is built from TRBV19 and TRBJ2-7; 7 bases fit TRBD1. Germline V gene lookup returns CDR1 LNHDA and CDR2 SQIVND (reference sequence). This CDR3 has 18 residues. The V gene end was trimmed by 6 bases and the J gene end by 0 bases; junction bases not matched to a gene: 17. For the CDR3, the DNA is TGTGCCAGTAGAGCCCGGGACAGCGATCCAAACAGCTCCTACGAGCAGTACTTC. The encoded protein is CASRARDSDPNSSYEQYF.